This record covers a single TCR beta chain. Its cognate antigen is unknown. Germline assignment: CDR1 SGHTA and CDR2 FQGNSA. V dropped 2 bases and J dropped 6; count of bases not matched to a gene: 9. The CDR3 has 16 amino acids. Reverse transcribing all isolated RNA meant expressed TCRB transcripts were sequenced. The data were produced by immunoSEQ multiplex PCR, yet TCRdb's version contains in-frame clones alone and is incomplete. The sample contains 350,000 or so clones, around a fifth of which appear only once. This entry is derived from a study of beta chain features in type 1 diabetes. Study-level results: cDNA sequencing could over-represent cells with high TCR expression. The similarity of naive, central memory and Treg TCRB repertoires appeared greater among patients than among healthy donors. For Type 1 diabetes patients, all four CD4+ subsets carried TCRB CDR3s that were moderately but significantly shorter.

Sequencing input: naive CD4+ T cells from blood. The clonotype was recovered from a woman between 18 and 30 years old in good health. The J gene is TRBJ2-7, the V gene TRBV7-2; 11 bases line up with TRBD1. CDR3: CASSLLVGQGESEQYF. The CDR3, as DNA: TGTGCCAGCAGCTTACTGGTGGGACAGGGGGAGAGCGAGCAGTACTTC.